This is a list of T cell receptor beta chains from one sample in a study of blood T cell repertoires in COVID-19. TCRdb's copy holds only in-frame clones and misses some; the assay was immunoSEQ multiplex PCR. This sample has 310,000 or so clones; 85% to 90% occur once, and the top ten carry more than 9%. The sequenced sample consisted of PBMCs or T cells enriched from blood (not recorded which). Receptors originate from a young woman who had recovered from COVID-19. CDR3s include the opening cysteine and the closing phenylalanine or tryptophan. The order of the fields is J gene, D gene, clone size, V gene, CDR3 DNA, CDR3 protein. A D gene is named only where the DNA matches it firmly. The size of a clone is reported for some rows only, either as once, few or many, or as a class for expanded clones.

j_call: TRBJ2-7
d_call: .
clone_size: .
v_call: TRBV5-5
cdr3_nt: TGTGCCAGCAGCTTCAGGGGTACTGTGAATCCCTACGAGCAGTACTTC
cdr3_aa: CASSFRGTVNPYEQYF

j_call: TRBJ1-5
d_call: TRBD1
clone_size: .
v_call: TRBV18
cdr3_nt: TGTGCCAGCTCGGGACAGATGAGTTATAGCAATCAGCCCCAGCATTTT
cdr3_aa: CASSGQMSYSNQPQHF

j_call: TRBJ1-6
d_call: .
clone_size: .
v_call: TRBV5-1
cdr3_nt: TGCGCCAGCAGCTTCAGTCGAAATAATTCACCCCTCCACTTT
cdr3_aa: CASSFSRNNSPLHF

j_call: TRBJ1-3
d_call: TRBD1
clone_size: once
v_call: TRBV4-2
cdr3_nt: TGTGCCAGCAGCCAAGGGGACAGGGCCTCTGGAAACACCATATATTTT
cdr3_aa: CASSQGDRASGNTIYF

j_call: TRBJ1-1
d_call: TRBD1
clone_size: .
v_call: TRBV18
cdr3_nt: TGTGCCAGCTCCCCCGGACAGGGCTCGTTTGACACTGAAGCTTTCTTT
cdr3_aa: CASSPGQGSFDTEAFF

j_call: TRBJ1-2
d_call: TRBD1
clone_size: .
v_call: TRBV19
cdr3_nt: TGTGCCAGTCATCAAGACAGGGTGGATAACTATGGCTACACCTTC
cdr3_aa: CASHQDRVDNYGYTF

j_call: TRBJ2-2
d_call: .
clone_size: once
v_call: TRBV30
cdr3_nt: TGTGCCTGGACGCGCGGGCCGGTCGGGGAGCTGTTTTTT
cdr3_aa: CAWTRGPVGELFF

j_call: TRBJ1-4
d_call: TRBD1
clone_size: .
v_call: TRBV19
cdr3_nt: TGTGCCAGTACCAACAGGGGCACTAATGAAAAACTGTTTTTT
cdr3_aa: CASTNRGTNEKLFF

j_call: TRBJ1-2
d_call: .
clone_size: once
v_call: TRBV28
cdr3_nt: TGTGCCAGCAGTGCGGGGGGAGAAGAATATGGCTACACCTTC
cdr3_aa: CASSAGGEEYGYTF

j_call: TRBJ2-7
d_call: .
clone_size: once
v_call: TRBV6-5
cdr3_nt: TGTGCCAGCAGTCTGCTCTTCGGGACCTACGAGCAGTACTTC
cdr3_aa: CASSLLFGTYEQYF

j_call: TRBJ1-2
d_call: .
clone_size: once
v_call: TRBV28
cdr3_nt: TGTGCCAGCAGTTTTGGGCAGACTGGCTACACCTTC
cdr3_aa: CASSFGQTGYTF

j_call: TRBJ2-2
d_call: .
clone_size: .
v_call: TRBV9
cdr3_nt: TGTGCCAGCAGCGTAGTAGCCGGGGAGCTGTTTTTT
cdr3_aa: CASSVVAGELFF

j_call: TRBJ2-7
d_call: .
clone_size: .
v_call: TRBV5-1
cdr3_nt: TGCGCCAGCAGCCGGGGAGACCCGGGGGAGCAGTACTTC
cdr3_aa: CASSRGDPGEQYF

j_call: TRBJ2-7
d_call: TRBD1
clone_size: .
v_call: TRBV6-5
cdr3_nt: TGTGCCAGCAGCCTCCGACAGGGAGCCCCCTACGAGCAGTACTTC
cdr3_aa: CASSLRQGAPYEQYF

j_call: TRBJ2-2
d_call: .
clone_size: .
v_call: TRBV2
cdr3_nt: TGTGCCAGCATCCTTTACACCGGGGAGCTGTTTTTT
cdr3_aa: CASILYTGELFF

j_call: TRBJ1-2
d_call: .
clone_size: .
v_call: TRBV28
cdr3_nt: TGTGCCACCTTCGGGGGGGTAGATGGCTACACCTTC
cdr3_aa: CATFGGVDGYTF

j_call: TRBJ1-5
d_call: .
clone_size: .
v_call: TRBV6-5
cdr3_nt: TGTGCCAGCCGTACAAGTAGCAATCAGCCCCAGCATTTT
cdr3_aa: CASRTSSNQPQHF

j_call: TRBJ1-1
d_call: TRBD1
clone_size: .
v_call: TRBV28
cdr3_nt: TGTGCCAGCAGTTTGAGACGGACAGGGGTGAACACTGAAGCTTTCTTT
cdr3_aa: CASSLRRTGVNTEAFF

j_call: TRBJ2-3
d_call: TRBD2
clone_size: .
v_call: TRBV28
cdr3_nt: TGTGCCAGCAGTGCGACTAGCGGGAGGGCAAGGGATACGCAGTATTTT
cdr3_aa: CASSATSGRARDTQYF

j_call: TRBJ2-2
d_call: TRBD1
clone_size: .
v_call: TRBV10-3
cdr3_nt: TGTGCCATCAGTGAAGGGGCAGGGGGCACCGGGGAGCTGTTTTTT
cdr3_aa: CAISEGAGGTGELFF

j_call: TRBJ1-2
d_call: .
clone_size: .
v_call: TRBV28
cdr3_nt: TGTGCCAGCAGTGGAGCCCTCTGGAATGGCTACACCTTC
cdr3_aa: CASSGALWNGYTF

j_call: TRBJ2-7
d_call: .
clone_size: few
v_call: TRBV20-1
cdr3_nt: TGCAGTGCTAGTTCGTTTGAGGGATCCCGCTACGAGCAGTACTTC
cdr3_aa: CSASSFEGSRYEQYF

j_call: TRBJ2-1
d_call: .
clone_size: .
v_call: TRBV9
cdr3_nt: TGTGCCAGCAGCGTAGATGGAGGAAGCTCCTACAATGAGCAGTTCTTC
cdr3_aa: CASSVDGGSSYNEQFF

j_call: TRBJ2-3
d_call: TRBD2
clone_size: .
v_call: TRBV7-9
cdr3_nt: TGTGCCAGCAGCACAGCCGGGACTAGCGGGGGGACGCAGTATTTT
cdr3_aa: CASSTAGTSGGTQYF

j_call: TRBJ1-3
d_call: .
clone_size: .
v_call: TRBV7-9
cdr3_nt: TGTGCCAGCAGCTCCCTATTTTCTGGAAACACCATATATTTT
cdr3_aa: CASSSLFSGNTIYF

j_call: TRBJ2-1
d_call: TRBD1
clone_size: .
v_call: TRBV6-5
cdr3_nt: TGTGCCAGCAGTCTGGACAGGGGCCACAATGAGCAGTTCTTC
cdr3_aa: CASSLDRGHNEQFF

j_call: TRBJ2-2
d_call: .
clone_size: .
v_call: TRBV5-1
cdr3_nt: TGCGCCAGCAGCTTCGGGCAGGGGATCACCGGGGAGCTGTTTTTT
cdr3_aa: CASSFGQGITGELFF

j_call: TRBJ2-7
d_call: .
clone_size: .
v_call: TRBV29-1
cdr3_nt: TGCAGCGTTCGTTCCGGACTCCACACCTACGAGCAGTACTTC
cdr3_aa: CSVRSGLHTYEQYF

j_call: TRBJ2-7
d_call: TRBD2
clone_size: .
v_call: TRBV28
cdr3_nt: TGTGCCAGCAGTCGTAGCGGGAGGAGCTACGAGCAGTACTTC
cdr3_aa: CASSRSGRSYEQYF

j_call: TRBJ1-2
d_call: TRBD1
clone_size: .
v_call: TRBV11-2
cdr3_nt: TGTGCCAGCAGCTTAGACCGTCAATACAGGGGAGGAGGGTATGGCTACACCTTC
cdr3_aa: CASSLDRQYRGGGYGYTF

j_call: TRBJ1-5
d_call: .
clone_size: few
v_call: TRBV28
cdr3_nt: TGTGCCAGCAGTTTACGGAGGGCAGGTACGGGCAATCAGCCCCAGCATTTT
cdr3_aa: CASSLRRAGTGNQPQHF

j_call: TRBJ2-1
d_call: TRBD2
clone_size: once
v_call: TRBV5-1
cdr3_nt: TGCGCCAGCAGCTTGGTGGGGACTAGCCGGACTCACAATGAGCAGTTCTTC
cdr3_aa: CASSLVGTSRTHNEQFF

j_call: TRBJ1-2
d_call: TRBD1
clone_size: .
v_call: TRBV30
cdr3_nt: TGTGCCTGCAGGACAGGAGAGGACTATGGCTACACCTTC
cdr3_aa: CACRTGEDYGYTF